These T cell receptor beta chains were read from a single sample in a study of cytomegalovirus exposure and HLA in healthy donors. Only in-frame clones appear in the TCRdb table, and some are missing; sequencing was by immunoSEQ multiplex PCR. Among around 100,000 clones listed, over 55% were seen once. The sample was PBMCs. The receptors come from a young woman in good health and CMV-seropositive. Both conserved end residues are part of each CDR3. The order of the fields is D gene, V gene, J gene, clone size, CDR3 DNA, CDR3 protein. D genes are given only for firm matches. Rows give clone size only sometimes, using once, few, many, or a class for an expanded clone.

D gene: TRBD2; V gene: TRBV25-1; J gene: TRBJ2-3; clone size: once; CDR3 DNA: TGTGCCAGCAGTGAATTCCGACTAGCGGGGGGCCGTGATACGCAGTATTTT; CDR3 protein: CASSEFRLAGGRDTQYF
D gene: TRBD1; V gene: TRBV6-6; J gene: TRBJ1-4; clone size: .; CDR3 DNA: TGTGCCAGCAGCAGGGACAGGGGGAGTGAAAAACTGTTTTTT; CDR3 protein: CASSRDRGSEKLFF
D gene: .; V gene: TRBV5-4; J gene: TRBJ1-5; clone size: .; CDR3 DNA: TGTGCCAGCAGCTCCAAGGGCCGGCGGGCTCAGCCCCAGCATTTT; CDR3 protein: CASSSKGRRAQPQHF
D gene: .; V gene: TRBV9; J gene: TRBJ2-5; clone size: few; CDR3 DNA: TGTGCCAGCTGGGTGTGGCCCGGGGGAGACCAAGAGACCCAGTACTTC; CDR3 protein: CASWVWPGGDQETQYF
D gene: .; V gene: TRBV29-1; J gene: TRBJ2-7; clone size: few; CDR3 DNA: TGCAGCGTCTATGCGGGGCGATCCTACGAGCAGTACTTC; CDR3 protein: CSVYAGRSYEQYF
D gene: .; V gene: TRBV5-4; J gene: TRBJ1-2; clone size: .; CDR3 DNA: TGTGCCAGCAGCTCCACACAGGACTATGGCTACACCTTC; CDR3 protein: CASSSTQDYGYTF
D gene: .; V gene: TRBV7-7; J gene: TRBJ2-3; clone size: .; CDR3 DNA: TGTGCTAGCAGCCCTGACTCAGGGGGGACGTTAGCAGATACGCAGTATTTT; CDR3 protein: CASSPDSGGTLADTQYF
D gene: .; V gene: TRBV7-9; J gene: TRBJ2-5; clone size: .; CDR3 DNA: TGTGCCAGCGGCGGGGGCCAGGCGACTCAAGAGACCCAGTACTTC; CDR3 protein: CASGGGQATQETQYF
D gene: .; V gene: TRBV4-1; J gene: TRBJ1-1; clone size: once; CDR3 DNA: TGCGCCAGCGGACTAGCAGAGATGAACACTGAAGCTTTCTTT; CDR3 protein: CASGLAEMNTEAFF
D gene: .; V gene: TRBV28; J gene: TRBJ2-5; clone size: .; CDR3 DNA: TGTGCCAGCACGCCGGGGAAGGTCGAGACCCAGTACTTC; CDR3 protein: CASTPGKVETQYF
D gene: .; V gene: TRBV18; J gene: TRBJ2-5; clone size: .; CDR3 DNA: .; CDR3 protein: CASSTLGQQETQYF
D gene: TRBD2; V gene: TRBV5-5; J gene: TRBJ2-7; clone size: .; CDR3 DNA: TGTGCCAGCAGTGGAGGGGCGGGGGGGCCCTACGAGCAGTACTTC; CDR3 protein: CASSGGAGGPYEQYF
D gene: TRBD1; V gene: TRBV27; J gene: TRBJ2-7; clone size: .; CDR3 DNA: TGTGCCAGCAGTACCCGGACAGGGACCAACTACGAGCAGTACTTC; CDR3 protein: CASSTRTGTNYEQYF
D gene: .; V gene: TRBV9; J gene: TRBJ2-3; clone size: .; CDR3 DNA: TGTGCCAGCAGCGTAGCCTCCGGGACTGATACTAGCACAGATACGCAGTATTTT; CDR3 protein: CASSVASGTDTSTDTQYF
D gene: TRBD1; V gene: TRBV10-3; J gene: TRBJ2-7; clone size: .; CDR3 DNA: TGTGCCATCAGTGTGGAACAGGGGTCCGAGCAGTACTTC; CDR3 protein: CAISVEQGSEQYF
D gene: .; V gene: TRBV7-8; J gene: TRBJ2-5; clone size: .; CDR3 DNA: TGTGCCAGCAGCCGCCCGGGGAGTAGGCAAGAGACCCAGTACTTC; CDR3 protein: CASSRPGSRQETQYF
D gene: TRBD1; V gene: TRBV7-2; J gene: TRBJ1-2; clone size: .; CDR3 DNA: TGTGCCAGCAGCGCGGACAGGGGCCTAAGTATGCACACCTTC; CDR3 protein: CASSADRGLSMHTF
D gene: .; V gene: TRBV5-4; J gene: TRBJ1-2; clone size: .; CDR3 DNA: TGTGCCAGCAGCTTGGTCTCCCAGGGCCATGGCTACACCTTC; CDR3 protein: CASSLVSQGHGYTF
D gene: .; V gene: TRBV2; J gene: TRBJ1-4; clone size: .; CDR3 DNA: TGTGCCAGCAGTGACCCCCAGAGGGATGAAAAACTGTTTTTT; CDR3 protein: CASSDPQRDEKLFF
D gene: TRBD2; V gene: TRBV29-1; J gene: TRBJ2-3; clone size: .; CDR3 DNA: TGCAGCGTGGGGGGGAGCACAGATACGCAGTATTTT; CDR3 protein: CSVGGSTDTQYF
D gene: .; V gene: TRBV6-5; J gene: TRBJ1-2; clone size: .; CDR3 DNA: TGTGCCAGCAGTTTCGGACAGCCTCGGAGTGGCTACACCTTC; CDR3 protein: CASSFGQPRSGYTF
D gene: .; V gene: TRBV4-3; J gene: TRBJ2-3; clone size: .; CDR3 DNA: TGCGCCAGCAGCCAAGATCTTTTAGGCACAGATACGCAGTATTTT; CDR3 protein: CASSQDLLGTDTQYF
D gene: TRBD1; V gene: TRBV27; J gene: TRBJ2-2; clone size: .; CDR3 DNA: TGTGCCAGCAGTCCAGGGGACAGGTACACCGGGGAGCTGTTTTTT; CDR3 protein: CASSPGDRYTGELFF
D gene: TRBD2; V gene: TRBV15; J gene: TRBJ2-5; clone size: .; CDR3 DNA: TGTGCCACCAGCGGACTAGCGAAAGAGACCCAGTACTTC; CDR3 protein: CATSGLAKETQYF
D gene: .; V gene: TRBV7-2; J gene: TRBJ2-1; clone size: .; CDR3 DNA: TGTGCCAGCAGCTTGACTAGTGTCTCCTACAATGAGCAGTTCTTC; CDR3 protein: CASSLTSVSYNEQFF
D gene: TRBD2; V gene: TRBV14; J gene: TRBJ2-7; clone size: .; CDR3 DNA: TGTGCCAGCAGCCAAGTTTCTAGCGGGAGATCGGGGCCCTACGAGCAGTACTTC; CDR3 protein: CASSQVSSGRSGPYEQYF
D gene: .; V gene: TRBV10-3; J gene: TRBJ2-7; clone size: .; CDR3 DNA: TGTGCCATCAGTCACCAAGCGGCCTACGAGCAGTACTTC; CDR3 protein: CAISHQAAYEQYF
D gene: TRBD1; V gene: TRBV19; J gene: TRBJ2-2; clone size: .; CDR3 DNA: TGTGCCAGTATGGGGACAGAGAACACCGGGGAGCTGTTTTTT; CDR3 protein: CASMGTENTGELFF
D gene: .; V gene: TRBV7-3; J gene: TRBJ2-2; clone size: .; CDR3 DNA: TGTGCCAGCAGCATGGACTACGGGGAGCTGTTTTTT; CDR3 protein: CASSMDYGELFF
D gene: .; V gene: TRBV27; J gene: TRBJ1-6; clone size: .; CDR3 DNA: TGTGCCTCCTCCAGGGCCCTTCGGAATTCACCCCTCCACTTT; CDR3 protein: CASSRALRNSPLHF
D gene: TRBD2; V gene: TRBV10-3; J gene: TRBJ2-1; clone size: once; CDR3 DNA: TGTGCCAGCAGTGAATGGGCGGGGGGCAGCTACAATGAGCAGTTCTTC; CDR3 protein: CASSEWAGGSYNEQFF
D gene: TRBD1; V gene: TRBV30; J gene: TRBJ2-1; clone size: .; CDR3 DNA: TGTGCCTGGGACAGGGTCAATGAGCAGTTCTTC; CDR3 protein: CAWDRVNEQFF
D gene: .; V gene: TRBV5-1; J gene: TRBJ1-4; clone size: few; CDR3 DNA: TGCGCCAGCAGTTGGGCAGGGGATGAAAAACTGTTTTTT; CDR3 protein: CASSWAGDEKLFF
D gene: TRBD2; V gene: TRBV27; J gene: TRBJ2-5; clone size: .; CDR3 DNA: TGTGCCAGCAGGATCTCGGGGGGGGAGCAGTACTTC; CDR3 protein: CASRISGGEQYF
D gene: TRBD1; V gene: TRBV6-4; J gene: TRBJ2-1; clone size: once; CDR3 DNA: TGTGCCAGCAGCAGGACAGGGGTAAATGAGCAGTTCTTC; CDR3 protein: CASSRTGVNEQFF
D gene: TRBD1; V gene: TRBV5-1; J gene: TRBJ2-2; clone size: few; CDR3 DNA: TGCGCCAGCACCGATCCGGGACAGACCAACACCGGGGAGCTGTTTTTT; CDR3 protein: CASTDPGQTNTGELFF
D gene: TRBD1; V gene: TRBV27; J gene: TRBJ2-7; clone size: .; CDR3 DNA: TGTGCCAGCAGGGCTACCGGGACAGGGCTACACGAGCAGTACTTC; CDR3 protein: CASRATGTGLHEQYF
D gene: .; V gene: TRBV28; J gene: TRBJ2-2; clone size: once; CDR3 DNA: TGTGCCAGCAGTTTAAACTTCGCTCGAGAGCTGTTTTTT; CDR3 protein: CASSLNFARELFF
D gene: .; V gene: TRBV15; J gene: TRBJ2-3; clone size: .; CDR3 DNA: TGTGCCACCAGCCCACGGGCGGGAAGTCGCCGCACAGATACGCAGTATTTT; CDR3 protein: CATSPRAGSRRTDTQYF
D gene: .; V gene: TRBV13; J gene: TRBJ2-3; clone size: few; CDR3 DNA: TGTGCCAGCAGCTATCGACAGTACACAGATACGCAGTATTTT; CDR3 protein: CASSYRQYTDTQYF
D gene: TRBD2; V gene: TRBV12-5; J gene: TRBJ2-5; clone size: .; CDR3 DNA: TGTGCTAGTGACCTCGGTCGGGGGGAAGAGACCCAGTACTTC; CDR3 protein: CASDLGRGEETQYF
D gene: TRBD2; V gene: TRBV6-1; J gene: TRBJ2-1; clone size: .; CDR3 DNA: TGTGCCAGCAGTGATGGTCGGGAGGGACGGGAGCAGTTCTTC; CDR3 protein: CASSDGREGREQFF
D gene: TRBD2; V gene: TRBV2; J gene: TRBJ2-3; clone size: once; CDR3 DNA: TGTGCCAGCAGTGAACTCGGGAGGGCCCGGACAGATACGCAGTATTTT; CDR3 protein: CASSELGRARTDTQYF